This T cell receptor (beta chain) was captured in a study of T cell responses to AZD1222 COVID-19 vaccine. Study-wide background: Second-dose schedules of about 4 or about 12 weeks were combined.

Study results and caveats: Only a handful of AZD1222 recipients, several in all, had baseline seropositivity.

With respect to this clone: Its specificity is not known.

CDR3 length: 15 residues. Trimming took off 1 base at V and 3 bases at J, with 12 bases between the two ends. Germline CDR1 and CDR2: LNHDA and SQIVND (reference sequence). Sequencing was performed with immunoSEQ multiplex PCR; in TCRdb, only in-frame clones are kept and a portion is missing. The top ten hold just over 3% of the sample, which has approximately 140,000 clones, roughly 90% seen once. This specimen consisted of peripheral blood, obtained on day 0 of AZD1222 vaccination. This chain uses TRBV19 with TRBJ2-5; D is unresolved. The receptor was isolated from an adult in good health. CDR3 loop: CASSIVGPDEETQYF. CDR3 bases: TGTGCCAGTAGTATAGTTGGACCCGACGAAGAGACCCAGTACTTC.